This paragraph covers one T cell receptor (beta chain) sequence. Its target is unknown. This CDR3 is also generated by other DNA sequences in the sample. This entry belongs to a study of shared clonotypes between healthy human individuals. On the study more broadly: Per-donor plates numbered three CD4 naive, three CD4 memory, two CD8 naive and one CD8 memory. Findings and caveats of the study: Despite large depth, sorted-subset datasets appeared incompletely sequenced.

Sequencing used immunoSEQ multiplex PCR; TCRdb keeps in-frame clones, though not all of them. Of millions of clones in the sample, 90% to 95% were seen once. The naive CD8 fraction comprised CD45RO-negative cells positively selected for CCR7 and excluded terminally differentiated effector memory CD45RA+ cells. The length of the CDR3 is 12 residues. Germline V CDR1 and CDR2: SGHRS, YFSETQ. Trimming took off 0 bases at V and 2 bases at J, with 3 bases between the two ends. The rearrangement joins TRBV5-1 to TRBJ2-7; D call uncertain. What was sequenced was naive CD8+ T cells from PBMCs. This sequence was found in a man in his late teens or twenties in good health. Some clones in this sample may be carry-over from other donors' samples. The CDR3 protein is CASSLVPYEQYF. The CDR3 DNA reads as TGCGCCAGCAGCTTGGTACCCTACGAGCAGTACTTC.